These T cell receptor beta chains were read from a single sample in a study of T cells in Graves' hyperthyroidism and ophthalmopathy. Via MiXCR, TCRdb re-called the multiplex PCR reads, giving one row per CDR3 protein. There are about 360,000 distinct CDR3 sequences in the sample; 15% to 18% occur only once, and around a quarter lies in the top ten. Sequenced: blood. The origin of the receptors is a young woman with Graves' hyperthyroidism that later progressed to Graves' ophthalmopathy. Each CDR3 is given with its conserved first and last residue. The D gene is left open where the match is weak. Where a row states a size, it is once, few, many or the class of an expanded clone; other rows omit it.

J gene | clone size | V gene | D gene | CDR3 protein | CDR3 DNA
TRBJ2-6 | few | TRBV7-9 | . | CASSLGTFSGANVLTF | TGTGCCAGCAGCTTAGGGACTTTCTCTGGGGCCAACGTCCTGACTTTC
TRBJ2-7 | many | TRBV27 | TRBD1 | CASSPPGQGEQYF | TGTGCCAGCAGTCCACCGGGACAGGGCGAGCAGTACTTC
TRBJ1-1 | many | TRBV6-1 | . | CAMETNTEAFF | TGTGCCATGGAGACGAACACTGAAGCTTTCTTT
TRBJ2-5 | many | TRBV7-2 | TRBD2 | CASSLAPLAGEETQYF | TGTGCCAGCAGCTTAGCCCCCCTAGCGGGAGAGGAGACCCAGTACTTC
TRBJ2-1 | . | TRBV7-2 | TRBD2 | CASSLDTGLAGEQFF | TGTGCCAGCAGCTTAGATACCGGACTAGCGGGTGAGCAGTTCTTC
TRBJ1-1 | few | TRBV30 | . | CAWSEWGGNTEAFF | TGTGCCTGGAGTGAGTGGGGAGGGAACACTGAAGCTTTCTTT
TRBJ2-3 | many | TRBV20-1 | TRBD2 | CSALSPAGRTDTQYF | TGCAGTGCTCTGAGCCCAGCGGGACGCACAGATACGCAGTATTTT
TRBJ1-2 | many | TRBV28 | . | CASSVEGRRNYGYTF | TGTGCCAGCAGTGTTGAGGGACGGCGTAACTATGGCTACACCTTC
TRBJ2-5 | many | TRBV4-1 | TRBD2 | CASSLAGERETQYF | TGCGCCAGCAGTCTAGCGGGAGAACGGGAGACCCAGTACTTC
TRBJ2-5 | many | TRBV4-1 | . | CASSQAVGETQYF | TGCGCCAGCAGCCAGGCCGTAGGGGAGACCCAGTACTTC
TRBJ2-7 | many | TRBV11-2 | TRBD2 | CASSSSGNLPYEQYF | TGTGCCAGCAGCTCTAGCGGGAACCTCCCCTACGAGCAGTACTTC
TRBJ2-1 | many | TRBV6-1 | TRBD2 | CASSEWGRAVQNEQFF | TGTGCCAGCAGTGAATGGGGGAGGGCAGTTCAGAATGAGCAGTTCTTC
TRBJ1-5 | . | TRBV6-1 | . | CASGSNSNQPQHF | TGTGCCAGTGGCAGCAATAGCAATCAGCCCCAGCATTTT
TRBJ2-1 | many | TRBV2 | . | CASSDPGLTYNEQFF | TGTGCCAGCAGTGACCCGGGGCTAACCTACAATGAGCAGTTCTTC
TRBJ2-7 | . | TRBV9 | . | CASSPTLTPAYEQYF | TGTGCCAGCAGCCCAACCCTGACCCCAGCCTACGAGCAGTACTTC
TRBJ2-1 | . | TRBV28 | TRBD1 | CASRTGDSFSNEQFF | TGTGCCAGCAGGACCGGGGACAGTTTTAGCAATGAGCAGTTCTTC
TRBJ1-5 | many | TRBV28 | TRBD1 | CASSSGQYSNQPQHF | TGTGCCAGCAGTTCGGGACAGTATAGCAATCAGCCCCAGCATTTT
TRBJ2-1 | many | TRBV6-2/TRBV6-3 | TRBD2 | CASSYGLAEINEQFF | TGTGCCAGCAGTTACGGACTAGCGGAAATCAATGAGCAGTTCTTC
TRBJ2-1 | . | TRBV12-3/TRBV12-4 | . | CASSHSTDNEQFF | TGTGCCAGCAGTCACTCGACGGACAATGAGCAGTTCTTC
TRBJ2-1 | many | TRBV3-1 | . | CASSQIGGGSSYNEQFF | TGTGCCAGCAGCCAAATTGGGGGCGGAAGCTCCTACAATGAGCAGTTCTTC
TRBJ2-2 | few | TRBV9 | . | CASSVGGAGELFF | TGTGCCAGCAGCGTAGGGGGGGCCGGGGAGCTGTTTTTT
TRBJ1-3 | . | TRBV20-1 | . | CSALDRQGNTIYF | TGCAGTGCCTTAGACAGGCAGGGAAACACCATATATTTT
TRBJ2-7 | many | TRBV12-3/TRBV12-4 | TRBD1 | CASSFRTGGYEQYF | TGTGCCAGCAGTTTTCGCACAGGGGGCTACGAGCAGTACTTC
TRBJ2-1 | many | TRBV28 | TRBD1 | CASSSTDRGLHNEQFF | TGTGCCAGCAGTTCTACGGACAGGGGATTGCACAATGAGCAGTTCTTC
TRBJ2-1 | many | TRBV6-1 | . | CASSPPGVRQFF | TGTGCCAGCAGTCCCCCAGGGGTACGGCAGTTCTTC
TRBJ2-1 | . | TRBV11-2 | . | CASSWSGDGEQFF | TGTGCCAGCAGCTGGTCGGGAGACGGTGAGCAGTTCTTC
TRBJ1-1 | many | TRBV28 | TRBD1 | CASSLRQGGAFF | TGTGCCAGCAGTTTAAGACAGGGTGGGGCTTTCTTT
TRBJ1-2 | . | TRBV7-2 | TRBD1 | CASSRGPGQGPGYTF | TGTGCCAGCAGCCGAGGACCGGGACAGGGGCCTGGCTACACCTTC
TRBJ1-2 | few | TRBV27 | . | CASSTGQSSGYTF | TGTGCCAGCAGTACCGGACAGTCAAGCGGCTACACCTTC
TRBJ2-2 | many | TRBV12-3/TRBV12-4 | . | CASSRQPFTGELFF | TGTGCCAGCAGTCGCCAACCCTTCACCGGGGAGCTGTTTTTT
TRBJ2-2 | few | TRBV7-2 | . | CASSPKDTSTQFSGELFF | TGTGCCAGCAGCCCCAAAGACACCTCGACTCAGTTCTCCGGGGAGCTGTTTTTT
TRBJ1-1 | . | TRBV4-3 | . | CASSQEITGGTEAFF | TGCGCCAGCAGCCAAGAAATAACAGGAGGAACTGAAGCTTTCTTT
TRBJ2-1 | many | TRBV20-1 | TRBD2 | CSARLKAGALPYNEQFF | TGCAGTGCTAGACTGAAAGCGGGAGCCCTCCCCTACAATGAGCAGTTCTTC
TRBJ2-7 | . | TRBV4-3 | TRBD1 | CASSQDWAGGNEQYF | TGCGCCAGCAGCCAAGATTGGGCAGGGGGCAACGAGCAGTACTTC
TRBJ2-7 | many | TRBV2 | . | CASSEVRGVYEQYF | TGTGCCAGCAGTGAAGTAAGAGGGGTCTACGAGCAGTACTTC
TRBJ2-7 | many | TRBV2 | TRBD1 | CASSGNLDRVGYEQYF | TGTGCCAGCAGTGGGAATCTGGACAGGGTTGGCTACGAGCAGTACTTC